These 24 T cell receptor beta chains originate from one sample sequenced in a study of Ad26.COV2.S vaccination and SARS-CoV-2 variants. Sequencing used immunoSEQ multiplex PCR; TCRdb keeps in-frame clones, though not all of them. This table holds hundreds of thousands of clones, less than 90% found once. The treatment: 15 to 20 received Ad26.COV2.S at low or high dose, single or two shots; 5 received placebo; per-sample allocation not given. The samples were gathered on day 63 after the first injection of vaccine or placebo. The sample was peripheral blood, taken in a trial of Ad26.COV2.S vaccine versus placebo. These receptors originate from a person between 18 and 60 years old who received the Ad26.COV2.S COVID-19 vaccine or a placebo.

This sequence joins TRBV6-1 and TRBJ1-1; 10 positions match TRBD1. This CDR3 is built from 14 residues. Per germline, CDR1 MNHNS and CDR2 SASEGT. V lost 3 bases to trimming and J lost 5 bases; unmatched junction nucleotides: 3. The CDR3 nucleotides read TGTGCCAGCAGTGACGACAGGGGGCGGACTGAAGCTTTCTTT. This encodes CASSDDRGRTEAFF.

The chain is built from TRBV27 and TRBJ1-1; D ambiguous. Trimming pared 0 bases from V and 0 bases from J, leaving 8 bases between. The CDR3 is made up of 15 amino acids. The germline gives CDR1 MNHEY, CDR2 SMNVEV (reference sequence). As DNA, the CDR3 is TGTGCCAGCAGTTTATCGAAGACGGTGAACACTGAAGCTTTCTTT. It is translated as CASSLSKTVNTEAFF.

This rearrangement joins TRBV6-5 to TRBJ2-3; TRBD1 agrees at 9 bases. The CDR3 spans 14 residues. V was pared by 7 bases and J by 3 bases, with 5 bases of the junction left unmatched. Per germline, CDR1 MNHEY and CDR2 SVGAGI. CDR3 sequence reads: CASIRDRVTDTQYF. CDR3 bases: TGTGCCAGCATCCGGGACAGGGTGACAGATACGCAGTATTTT.

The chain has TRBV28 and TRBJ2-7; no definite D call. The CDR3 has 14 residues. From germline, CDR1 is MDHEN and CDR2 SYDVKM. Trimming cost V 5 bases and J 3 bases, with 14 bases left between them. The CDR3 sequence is CASSRPVKVYEQYF. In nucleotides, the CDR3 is TGTGCCAGCAGTCGACCCGTTAAGGTCTACGAGCAGTACTTC.

In DNA form, the CDR3 reads TGTGCCAGCAGCCCCACCTCGCAGAGGCCCCAGCATTTT. Amino acid sequence: CASSPTSQRPQHF. This chain uses TRBV7-8 with TRBJ1-5; D ambiguous. Trimming removed 5 bases at V and 9 bases at J, with 14 bases between. CDR1 and CDR2 from the germline V gene are SGHVS and FQNEAQ. The CDR3 sequence is 13 residues long.

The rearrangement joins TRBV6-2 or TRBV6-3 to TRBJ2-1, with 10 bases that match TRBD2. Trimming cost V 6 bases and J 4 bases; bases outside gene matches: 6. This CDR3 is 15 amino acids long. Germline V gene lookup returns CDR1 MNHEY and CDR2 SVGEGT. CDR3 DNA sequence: TGTGCCAGCAGCTCACTAGCGGGAATGTACAATGAGCAGTTCTTC. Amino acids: CASSSLAGMYNEQFF.

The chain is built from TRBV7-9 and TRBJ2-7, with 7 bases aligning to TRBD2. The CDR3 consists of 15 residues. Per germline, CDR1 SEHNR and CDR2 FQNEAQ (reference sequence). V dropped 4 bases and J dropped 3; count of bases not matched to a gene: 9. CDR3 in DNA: TGTGCCAGCAGCTACTCTAGCGGCAAATTCTACGAGCAGTACTTC. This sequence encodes CASSYSSGKFYEQYF. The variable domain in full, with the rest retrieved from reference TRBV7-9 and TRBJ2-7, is DTGVSQNPRHKITKRGQNVTFRCDPISEHNRLYWYRQTLGQGPEFLTYFQNEAQLEKSRLLSDRFSAERPKGSFSTLEIQRTEQGDSAMYLCASSYSSGKFYEQYFGPGTRLTVT.

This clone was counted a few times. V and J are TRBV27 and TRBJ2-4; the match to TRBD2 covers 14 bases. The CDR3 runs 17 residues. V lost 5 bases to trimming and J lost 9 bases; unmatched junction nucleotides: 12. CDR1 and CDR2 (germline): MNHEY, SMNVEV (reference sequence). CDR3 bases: TGTGCCAGCAGTCCTGCCGGGACTAGCGGGGGCAGGTCCATTCAGTACTTC. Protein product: CASSPAGTSGGRSIQYF.

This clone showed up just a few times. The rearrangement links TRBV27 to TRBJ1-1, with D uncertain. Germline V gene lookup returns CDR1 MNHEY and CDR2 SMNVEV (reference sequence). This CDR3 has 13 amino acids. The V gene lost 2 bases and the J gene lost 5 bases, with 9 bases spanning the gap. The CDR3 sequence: CASSLGTGTEAFF. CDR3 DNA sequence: TGTGCCAGCAGTTTAGGCACGGGGACTGAAGCTTTCTTT.

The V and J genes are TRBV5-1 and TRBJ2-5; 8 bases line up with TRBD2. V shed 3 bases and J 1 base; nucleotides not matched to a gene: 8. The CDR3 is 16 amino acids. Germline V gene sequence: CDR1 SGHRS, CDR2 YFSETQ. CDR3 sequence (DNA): TGCGCCAGCAGCTGGGGCGGGGGGAGCCTCCAAGAGACCCAGTACTTC. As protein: CASSWGGGSLQETQYF.

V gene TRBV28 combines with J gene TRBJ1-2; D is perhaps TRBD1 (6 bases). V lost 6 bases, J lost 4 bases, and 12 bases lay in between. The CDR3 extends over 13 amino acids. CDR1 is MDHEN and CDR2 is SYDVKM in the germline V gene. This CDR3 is CASRNRDIYGYTF. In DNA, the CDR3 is TGTGCCAGCAGAAATCGGGACATCTATGGCTACACCTTC.

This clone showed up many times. The CDR3 DNA reads as TGTGCCAGCAGCGTAGCTGGGGGCGGTAATTCACCCCTCCACTTT. Its protein product is CASSVAGGGNSPLHF. The gene calls are TRBV9 and TRBJ1-6; tentatively, D is TRBD1 (6 bases). The V gene's germline CDR1 is SGDLS and CDR2 YYNGEE. This CDR3 is built from 15 residues. Trimming removed 0 bases from V and 6 bases from J, with 10 bases in between.

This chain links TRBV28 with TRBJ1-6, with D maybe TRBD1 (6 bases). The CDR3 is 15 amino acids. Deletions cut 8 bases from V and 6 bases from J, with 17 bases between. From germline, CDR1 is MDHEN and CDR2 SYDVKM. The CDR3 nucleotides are TGTGCCAGCTCCTCCGGGACACGGGGTAATTCACCCCTCCACTTT. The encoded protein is CASSSGTRGNSPLHF.

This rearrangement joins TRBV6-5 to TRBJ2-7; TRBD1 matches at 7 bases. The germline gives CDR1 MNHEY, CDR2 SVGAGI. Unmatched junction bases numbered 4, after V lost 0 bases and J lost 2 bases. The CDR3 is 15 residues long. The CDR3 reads CASSYSTGAPYEQYF. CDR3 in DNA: TGTGCCAGCAGTTACTCAACAGGGGCTCCCTACGAGCAGTACTTC.

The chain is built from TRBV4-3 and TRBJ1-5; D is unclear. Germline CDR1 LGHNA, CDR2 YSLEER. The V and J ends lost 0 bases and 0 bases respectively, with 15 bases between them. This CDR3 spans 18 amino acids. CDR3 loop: CASSQDRNGEYSNQPQHF. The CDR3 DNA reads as TGCGCCAGCAGCCAAGATCGAAACGGGGAGTATAGCAATCAGCCCCAGCATTTT.

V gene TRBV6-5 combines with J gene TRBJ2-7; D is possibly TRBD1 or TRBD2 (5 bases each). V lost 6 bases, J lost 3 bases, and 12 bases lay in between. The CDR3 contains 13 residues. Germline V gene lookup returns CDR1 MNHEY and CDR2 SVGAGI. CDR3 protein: CASSRDGGYEQYF. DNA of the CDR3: TGTGCCAGCAGCCGGGACGGAGGCTACGAGCAGTACTTC.

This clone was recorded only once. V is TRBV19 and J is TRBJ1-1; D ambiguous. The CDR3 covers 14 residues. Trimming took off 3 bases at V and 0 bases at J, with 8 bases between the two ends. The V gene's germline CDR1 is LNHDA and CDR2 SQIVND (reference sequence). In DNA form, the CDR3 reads TGTGCCAGTAGTATCCGGCGGATGAACACTGAAGCTTTCTTT. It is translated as CASSIRRMNTEAFF.

Here the CDR3 reads CASSQGASEAFF. The CDR3 DNA sequence: TGCGCCAGCAGCCAGGGGGCTTCTGAAGCTTTCTTT. This sequence joins TRBV4-3 and TRBJ1-1, with D perhaps matching TRBD1 (6 bases). Trimming took 3 bases from V and 6 from J, leaving 8 bases between them. The CDR3 is made up of 12 amino acids. CDR1 and CDR2 from the germline V gene are LGHNA and YSLEER.

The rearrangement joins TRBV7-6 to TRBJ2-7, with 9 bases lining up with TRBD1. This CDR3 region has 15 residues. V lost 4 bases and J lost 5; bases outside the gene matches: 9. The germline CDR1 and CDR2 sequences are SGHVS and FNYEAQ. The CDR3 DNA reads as TGTGCCAGCAGCTCAGTCCCGGGACAGGGTCACGAGCAGTACTTC. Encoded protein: CASSSVPGQGHEQYF.

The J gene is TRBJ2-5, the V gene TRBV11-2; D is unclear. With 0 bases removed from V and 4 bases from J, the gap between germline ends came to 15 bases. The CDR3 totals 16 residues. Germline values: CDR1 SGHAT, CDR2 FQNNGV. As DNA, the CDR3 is TGTGCCAGCAGCTTAGAAAAAGGCGTTAGTGGAGAGACCCAGTACTTC. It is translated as CASSLEKGVSGETQYF.

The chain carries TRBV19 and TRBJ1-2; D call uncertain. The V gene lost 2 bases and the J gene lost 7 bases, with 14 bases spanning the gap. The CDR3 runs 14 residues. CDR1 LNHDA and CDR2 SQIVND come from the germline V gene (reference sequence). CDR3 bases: TGTGCCAGTAGTATACCCTACACTGTGGGTGGCTACACCTTC. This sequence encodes CASSIPYTVGGYTF.

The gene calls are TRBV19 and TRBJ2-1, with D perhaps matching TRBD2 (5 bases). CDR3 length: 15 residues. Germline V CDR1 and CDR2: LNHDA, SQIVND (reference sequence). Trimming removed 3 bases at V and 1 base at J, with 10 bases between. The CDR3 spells CASSIYRDSYNEQFF. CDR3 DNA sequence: TGTGCCAGTAGTATTTATCGGGATTCCTACAATGAGCAGTTCTTC. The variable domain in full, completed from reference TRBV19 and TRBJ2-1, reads DGGITQSPKYLFRKEGQNVTLSCEQNLNHDAMYWYRQDPGQGLRLIYYSQIVNDFQKGDIAEGYSVSREKKESFPLTVTSAQKNPTAFYLCASSIYRDSYNEQFFGPGTRLTVL.

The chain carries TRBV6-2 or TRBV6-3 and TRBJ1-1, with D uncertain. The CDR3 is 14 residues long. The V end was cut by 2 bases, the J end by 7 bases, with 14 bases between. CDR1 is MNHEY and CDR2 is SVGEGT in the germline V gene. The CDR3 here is CASSYLTDKLEAFF. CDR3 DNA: TGTGCCAGCAGTTACCTCACAGATAAACTTGAAGCTTTCTTT.

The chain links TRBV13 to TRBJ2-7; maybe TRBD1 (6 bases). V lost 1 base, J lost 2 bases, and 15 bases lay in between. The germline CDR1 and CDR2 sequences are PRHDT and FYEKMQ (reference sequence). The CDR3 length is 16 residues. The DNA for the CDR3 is TGTGCCAGCAGCTTAGAGGGTGGGACACGGGCCTACGAGCAGTACTTC. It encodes CASSLEGGTRAYEQYF. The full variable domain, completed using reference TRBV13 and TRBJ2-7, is AAGVIQSPRHLIKEKRETATLKCYPIPRHDTVYWYQQGPGQDPQFLISFYEKMQSDKGSIPDRFSAQQFSDYHSELNMSSLELGDSALYFCASSLEGGTRAYEQYFGPGTRLTVT.